The 26 T cell receptor beta chains reported below all come from one sample, sequenced in a study of a mutant IDH1 vaccine in newly diagnosed glioma. What these receptors recognize is not known. Time point denoted: week 11, during vaccination. A 20-mer mutant IDH1 peptide at 300 ug was injected subcutaneously with topical imiquimod. Clones were read by immunoSEQ multiplex PCR, and TCRdb kept only the in-frame ones, dropping some. The sample includes about 67,000 clones, 75% to 90% of them seen just once. This sample comprised PBMCs, obtained from a glioma patient whose treatment included an IDH1 peptide vaccine. Receptors originate from a man aged 40-49 years with glioma.

This clone was seen a single time. The V call is TRBV6-6, the J call TRBJ2-5; D gene unclear. The CDR3 contains 13 residues. The germline CDR1 and CDR2 sequences are MNHNY and SVGAGI (reference sequence). The ends were cut back, 2 bases at V and 5 bases at J, with 9 bases in the middle. CDR3 DNA sequence: TGTGCCAGCAGTTACGCGGCAACTGAGACCCAGTACTTC. Protein sequence: CASSYAATETQYF.

The chain is built from TRBV10-3 and TRBJ1-6; 9 nucleotides align to TRBD1. Trimming at V came to 6 bases and at J to 7 bases, leaving 10 bases not matched to a gene. The CDR3 is 16 amino acids. Germline V gene data show CDR1 as ENHRY and CDR2 as SYGVKD. CDR3 DNA: TGTGCCATCAGAGACTTACAGGGGGCCCCGAATTCACCCCTCCACTTT. Translation gives CAIRDLQGAPNSPLHF.

The chain joins TRBV9 to TRBJ2-7; D not certain. Deletions cut 1 base from V and 4 bases from J, with 15 bases between. The length of the CDR3 is 15 residues. Germline CDR1 SGDLS, CDR2 YYNGEE. The CDR3 is CASSVTPGLTYEQYF. CDR3 bases: TGTGCCAGCAGCGTAACCCCGGGTCTAACTTACGAGCAGTACTTC. Drawing the rest from reference TRBV9 and TRBJ2-7, the complete variable domain is DSGVTQTPKHLITATGQRVTLRCSPRSGDLSVYWYQQSLDQGLQFLIQYYNGEERAKGNILERFSAQQFPDLHSELNLSSLELGDSALYFCASSVTPGLTYEQYFGPGTRLTVT.

CDR3: CASSYALAGGLEQFF. The DNA of the CDR3 is TGTGCCAGCAGTTACGCGCTAGCGGGAGGGCTTGAGCAGTTCTTC. The chain recombines TRBV6-5 with TRBJ2-1; 12 positions agree with TRBD2. Germline CDR1 reads MNHEY; CDR2 reads SVGAGI. V shed 2 bases and J 9 bases; nucleotides not matched to a gene: 5. This CDR3 region has 15 residues.

This chain uses TRBV6-1 with TRBJ2-5; 9 bases align to TRBD2. Losses at the gene ends were 7 bases for V and 6 bases for J; bases not matched to a gene: 9. The length of the CDR3 is 14 residues. Germline V lookup: CDR1 MNHNS, CDR2 SASEGT. CDR3 sequence reads: CASIPREGRQTQYF. The CDR3 coding sequence is TGTGCCAGCATCCCGCGGGAGGGCAGGCAGACCCAGTACTTC.

V is TRBV29-1 and J is TRBJ2-3; D may be TRBD1 or TRBD2 (6 bases each). The germline CDR1 and CDR2 sequences are SQVTM and ANQGSEA. The germline V and J ends were trimmed by 4 bases and 2 bases, with 13 bases remaining between them. The CDR3 totals 14 residues. The CDR3, as DNA: TGCAGCGTTGGGGGGGCGGGGAACACAGATACGCAGTATTTT. Residues: CSVGGAGNTDTQYF.

The gene calls are TRBV20-1 and TRBJ2-3; TRBD1 or TRBD2 may be the D gene (5 bases each). Trimming cost V 3 bases and J 6 bases, with 7 bases left between them. CDR3 length equals 11 residues. From germline, CDR1 is DFQATT and CDR2 SNEGSKA (reference sequence). DNA for the CDR3: TGCAGTGCTAGGGGGGATGATACGCAGTATTTT. Its translation is CSARGDDTQYF.

The rearrangement uses TRBV5-5 and TRBJ1-1; 9 bases line up with TRBD1. The CDR3 covers 16 residues. V lost 2 bases to trimming and J lost 5 bases; unmatched junction nucleotides: 10. Germline CDR1 reads SGHKS; CDR2 reads YYEKEE (reference sequence). This CDR3 reads CASSFLGTGSGTEAFF. CDR3 DNA: TGTGCCAGCAGCTTCCTCGGGACAGGGTCAGGTACTGAAGCTTTCTTT.

V gene TRBV27 combines with J gene TRBJ1-2; 10 bases align to TRBD1. This CDR3 is built from 17 residues. The V gene's germline CDR1 is MNHEY and CDR2 SMNVEV (reference sequence). V gave up 5 bases and J gave up 4 bases; unmatched junction bases: 13. CDR3 sequence: CASSPSRDRGIGYGYTF. The CDR3 DNA is TGTGCCAGCAGTCCATCACGGGACAGGGGTATTGGCTATGGCTACACCTTC.

The chain couples TRBV28 to TRBJ2-7, with 10 bases matching TRBD1. Per germline, CDR1 MDHEN and CDR2 SYDVKM. This CDR3 is 15 amino acids long. V dropped 2 bases and J dropped 3; count of bases not matched to a gene: 4. CDR3 amino acids: CASSLTRTGGYEQYF. CDR3 nucleotides: TGTGCCAGCAGTTTAACCCGGACAGGGGGCTACGAGCAGTACTTC.

This sequence joins TRBV19 and TRBJ2-5; D unresolved. The V and J ends lost 1 base and 4 bases respectively, with 10 bases between them. From germline, CDR1 is LNHDA and CDR2 SQIVND (reference sequence). The CDR3 extends over 14 amino acids. The CDR3 sequence is CASSIVGSLETQYF. As DNA, the CDR3 is TGTGCCAGTAGTATAGTGGGCAGTTTAGAGACCCAGTACTTC.

The rearrangement joins TRBV5-6 to TRBJ2-3; TRBD2 agrees at 14 bases. CDR1 is SGHDT, CDR2 YYEEEE, per germline. Trimming cost V 4 bases and J 4 bases; bases outside gene matches: 14. This CDR3 contains 19 residues. CDR3 sequence: CASSGTDPGLAGAADTQYF. The CDR3 DNA reads TGTGCCAGCAGCGGTACAGACCCGGGACTAGCGGGAGCCGCAGATACGCAGTATTTT.

J is TRBJ2-1 and V is TRBV6-5; D is unresolved. Germline assignment: CDR1 MNHEY and CDR2 SVGAGI. Deletions cut 8 bases from V and 5 bases from J, with 10 bases between. The CDR3 is 12 amino acids. The CDR3, as DNA: TGTGCCAGCGTGGCGCCTCACAATGAGCAGTTCTTC. It codes for CASVAPHNEQFF.

This sequence joins TRBV15 and TRBJ1-5; possible D gene TRBD1, 5 bases. The V gene lost 5 bases and the J gene lost 3 bases, with 8 bases spanning the gap. Looked up from germline, CDR1 is LNHNV and CDR2 is YYDKDF (reference sequence). The CDR3 has 13 residues. Here the CDR3 DNA reads TGTGCCACCAGCGCCAGGGCCAATCAGCCCCAGCATTTT. This encodes CATSARANQPQHF.

This chain joins TRBV6-6 and TRBJ2-5; 7 bases fit TRBD2. CDR3 size: 15 residues. Germline V gene data show CDR1 as MNHNY and CDR2 as SVGAGI (reference sequence). The CDR3 reads CAAGVRKGVGETQYF. The CDR3, as DNA: TGTGCGGCGGGGGTTCGTAAAGGGGTCGGGGAGACCCAGTACTTC.

This chain uses TRBV11-3 with TRBJ1-3; D gene ambiguous. V was clipped by 5 bases and J by 2 bases, with 7 bases between them. Germline CDR1 is SGHNT and CDR2 is YENEEA. The CDR3 covers 13 residues. The CDR3 loop is CASSGRTGNTIYF. The DNA of the CDR3 is TGTGCCAGCAGCGGCAGGACTGGAAACACCATATATTTT.

The chain carries TRBV10-3 and TRBJ1-2; possibly TRBD1 for D (6 bases). CDR1 ENHRY and CDR2 SYGVKD come from the germline V gene. Trimming shortened V by 8 bases and J by 3 bases, and 19 bases separated the two germline ends. The CDR3 runs to 15 residues. The CDR3 DNA sequence: TGTGCCATCGGGAAGGTGGGAAGGGGGGACTATGGCTACACCTTC. It yields the protein CAIGKVGRGDYGYTF.

The chain links TRBV6-6 to TRBJ1-5; 9 bases align to TRBD1. Germline V gene data show CDR1 as MNHNY and CDR2 as SVGAGI (reference sequence). J lost 4 bases, V lost 6 bases, and 4 bases had no gene match. This CDR3 comprises 14 residues. CDR3 in DNA: TGTGCCAGCAGCGGGACAGGGTTAAATCAGCCCCAGCATTTT. It yields the protein CASSGTGLNQPQHF.

The chain carries TRBV15 and TRBJ1-5, with D unresolved. The CDR3 contains 13 residues. The germline V and J ends were trimmed by 0 bases and 6 bases, with 6 bases remaining between them. The germline V gene encodes CDR1 LNHNV and CDR2 YYDKDF (reference sequence). In DNA form, the CDR3 reads TGTGCCACCAGCAGAGATTTGGGTCAGCCCCAGCATTTT. Protein product: CATSRDLGQPQHF.

J is TRBJ1-2 and V is TRBV4-1, with D tentatively TRBD1 (5 bases). The CDR3 consists of 15 residues. Germline V gives CDR1 MGHRA, CDR2 YSYEKL. V was cut by 4 bases and J by 1 base, with 13 bases left in between. For the CDR3, the DNA is TGCGCCAGCAGCCCTAACCGGGACGGTAACTATGGCTACACCTTC. It codes for CASSPNRDGNYGYTF.

This chain connects TRBV4-1 to TRBJ2-2, with D perhaps being TRBD1 or TRBD2 (9 bases each). Between the trimmed V and J ends, which lost 4 bases and 4 bases, there was a span of 28 bases. Germline CDR1 MGHRA, CDR2 YSYEKL. The CDR3 consists of 20 residues. The CDR3: CASSLRTGVMAGGGTGELFF. CDR3 nucleotides: TGCGCCAGCAGCCTACGGACAGGGGTAATGGCGGGAGGGGGCACCGGGGAGCTGTTTTTT.

This chain connects TRBV2 to TRBJ2-1, with D maybe TRBD1 (6 bases). The CDR3 is 15 residues long. Trimming took off 2 bases at V and 7 bases at J, with 15 bases between the two ends. Germline CDR1 and CDR2: SNHLY and FYNNEI. DNA of the CDR3: TGTGCCAGCAGTGAAACGGTACAGGGCGGGAATGAGCAGTTCTTC. The encoded protein is CASSETVQGGNEQFF. Based on the CDR3 plus reference TRBV2 and TRBJ2-1, the full variable domain is EPEVTQTPSHQVTQMGQEVILRCVPISNHLYFYWYRQILGQKVEFLVSFYNNEISEKSEIFDDQFSVERPDGSNFTLKIRSTKLEDSAMYFCASSETVQGGNEQFFGPGTRLTVL.

CDR3 DNA: TGTGCCAGCAGCGTAGAAGGGAGTAATTCACCCCTCCACTTT. Its protein is CASSVEGSNSPLHF. V is TRBV9 and J is TRBJ1-6; D unresolved. This CDR3 has 14 residues. Germline loops: CDR1 SGDLS, CDR2 YYNGEE. Trimming left V 0 bases short and J 6 bases short, with 7 bases between.

The rearrangement joins TRBV28 to TRBJ1-5; maybe TRBD1 (6 bases). Looked up from germline, CDR1 is MDHEN and CDR2 is SYDVKM. This CDR3 is built from 12 residues. Between the trimmed V and J ends, which lost 2 bases and 11 bases, there was a span of 10 bases. In DNA form, the CDR3 reads TGTGCCAGCAGTTTAGGAGAGGGGGCCCAGCATTTT. This encodes CASSLGEGAQHF. The full variable domain, in which reference TRBV28 and TRBJ1-5 provide the parts outside the CDR3, is DVKVTQSSRYLVKRTGEKVFLECVQDMDHENMFWYRQDPGLGLRLIYFSYDVKMKEKGDIPEGYSVSREKKERFSLILESASTNQTSMYLCASSLGEGAQHFGDGTRLSIL.

The genes are TRBV4-3 and TRBJ2-3; possible D gene TRBD1, 6 bases. This CDR3 has 16 amino acids. Trimming left V 0 bases short and J 3 bases short, with 13 bases between. CDR1 is LGHNA and CDR2 is YSLEER in the germline V gene. In DNA form, the CDR3 reads TGCGCCAGCAGCCAAGAGCAGGGGCCGCGAACAGATACGCAGTATTTT. Residues: CASSQEQGPRTDTQYF.

A single count supports this clone. The chain employs TRBV28 and TRBJ1-2; possible D gene TRBD1, 6 bases. The V and J ends lost 9 bases and 2 bases respectively, with 16 bases between them. Germline values: CDR1 MDHEN, CDR2 SYDVKM. This CDR3 contains 14 residues. CDR3 DNA: TGTGCCAGTCGTCGTGGGACACGAAACTATGGCTACACCTTC. It yields the protein CASRRGTRNYGYTF.